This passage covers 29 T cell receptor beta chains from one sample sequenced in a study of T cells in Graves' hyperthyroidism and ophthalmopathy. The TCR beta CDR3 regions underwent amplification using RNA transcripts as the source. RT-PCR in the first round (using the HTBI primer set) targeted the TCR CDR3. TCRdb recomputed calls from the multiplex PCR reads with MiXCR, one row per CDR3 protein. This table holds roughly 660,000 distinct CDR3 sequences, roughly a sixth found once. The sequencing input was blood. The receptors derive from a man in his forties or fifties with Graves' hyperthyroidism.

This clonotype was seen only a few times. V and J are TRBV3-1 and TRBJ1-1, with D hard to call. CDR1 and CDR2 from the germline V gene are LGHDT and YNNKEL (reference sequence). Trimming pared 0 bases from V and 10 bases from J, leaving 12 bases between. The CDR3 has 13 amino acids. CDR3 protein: CASSQDMRQPAFF. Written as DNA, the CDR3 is TGTGCCAGCAGCCAAGATATGAGACAACCAGCTTTCTTT. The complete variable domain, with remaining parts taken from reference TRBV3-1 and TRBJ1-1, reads DTAVSQTPKYLVTQMGNDKSIKCEQNLGHDTMYWYKQDSKKFLKIMFSYNNKELIINETVPNRFSPKSPDKAHLNLHINSLELGDSAVYFCASSQDMRQPAFFGQGTRLTVV.

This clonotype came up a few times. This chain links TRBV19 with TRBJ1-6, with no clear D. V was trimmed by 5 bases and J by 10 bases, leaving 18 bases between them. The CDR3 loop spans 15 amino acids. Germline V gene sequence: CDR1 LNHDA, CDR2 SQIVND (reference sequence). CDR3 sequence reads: CASSPYGSQGSPLHF. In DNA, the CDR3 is TGTGCCAGTAGTCCGTACGGGTCCCAAGGATCACCCCTCCACTTT.

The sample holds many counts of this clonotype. The CDR3 bases are TGTGCCAGCAGTTTATTCCAGCAGACTTGGGAGCAGTACTTC. It translates to CASSLFQQTWEQYF. The rearrangement uses TRBV28 and TRBJ2-7, with no clear D. CDR3 length: 14 residues. V lost 1 base and J 7 bases, leaving 14 bases between the germline ends. Looked up from germline, CDR1 is MDHEN and CDR2 is SYDVKM.

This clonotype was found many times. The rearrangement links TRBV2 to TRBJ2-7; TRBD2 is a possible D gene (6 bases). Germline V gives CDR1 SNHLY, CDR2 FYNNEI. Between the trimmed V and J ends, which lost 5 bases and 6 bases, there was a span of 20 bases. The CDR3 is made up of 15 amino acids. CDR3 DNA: TGTGCCAGCAGTCCAACCGGGACTGGATTAGGCGAGCAGTACTTC. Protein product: CASSPTGTGLGEQYF.

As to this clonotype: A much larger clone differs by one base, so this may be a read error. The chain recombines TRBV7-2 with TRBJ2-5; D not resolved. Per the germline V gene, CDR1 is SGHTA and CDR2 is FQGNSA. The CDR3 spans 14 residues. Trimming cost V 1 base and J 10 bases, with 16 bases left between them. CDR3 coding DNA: TGTGCCAGCAGCTTAGAGGCCAGGCGAAGCGACCAGTACTTC. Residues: CASSLEARRSDQYF.

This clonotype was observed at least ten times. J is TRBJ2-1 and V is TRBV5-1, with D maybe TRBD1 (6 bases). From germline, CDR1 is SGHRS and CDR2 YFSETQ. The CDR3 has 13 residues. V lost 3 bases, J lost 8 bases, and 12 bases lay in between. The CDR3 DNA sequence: TGCGCCAGCAGCTCCAGGGGTTTCGATGAGCAGTTCTTC. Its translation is CASSSRGFDEQFF.

The DNA for the CDR3 is TGTGCCAGCAGTTACTCGTACGGAGCGTTCACCTTC. It translates to CASSYSYGAFTF. The rearrangement joins TRBV6-2 or TRBV6-3 to TRBJ1-2, with D uncertain. The V and J ends lost 0 bases and 13 bases respectively, with 12 bases between them. The CDR3 length is 12 residues. Per germline, CDR1 MNHEY and CDR2 SVGEGT.

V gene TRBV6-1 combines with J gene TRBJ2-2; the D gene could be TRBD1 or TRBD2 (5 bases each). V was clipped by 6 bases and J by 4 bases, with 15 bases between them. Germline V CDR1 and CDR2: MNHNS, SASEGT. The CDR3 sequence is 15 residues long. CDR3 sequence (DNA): TGTGCCAGCAGCCCTGGGGACCCCATCACCGGGGAGCTGTTTTTT. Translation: CASSPGDPITGELFF.

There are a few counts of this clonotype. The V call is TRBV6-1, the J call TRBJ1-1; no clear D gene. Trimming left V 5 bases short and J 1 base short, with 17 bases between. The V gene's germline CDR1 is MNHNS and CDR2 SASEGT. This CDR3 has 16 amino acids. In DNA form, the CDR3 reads TGTGCCAGCAGTTATGACGGCCCCAAGGGGAACACTGAAGCTTTCTTT. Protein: CASSYDGPKGNTEAFF.

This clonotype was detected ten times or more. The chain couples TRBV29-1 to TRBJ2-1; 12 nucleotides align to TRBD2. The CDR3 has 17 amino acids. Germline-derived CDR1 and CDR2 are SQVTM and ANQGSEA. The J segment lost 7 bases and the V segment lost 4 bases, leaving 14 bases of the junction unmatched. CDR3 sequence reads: CSVAAIKLAGGSNEQFF. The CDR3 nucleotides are TGCAGCGTTGCTGCCATAAAACTAGCGGGAGGATCTAATGAGCAGTTCTTC.

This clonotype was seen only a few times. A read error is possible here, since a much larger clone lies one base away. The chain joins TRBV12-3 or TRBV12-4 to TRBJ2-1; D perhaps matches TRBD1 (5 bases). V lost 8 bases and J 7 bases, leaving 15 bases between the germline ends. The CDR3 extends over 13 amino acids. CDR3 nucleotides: TGTGCCAGCCTCGGACGGAAGGGGAATGAGCAGTTCTTC. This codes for CASLGRKGNEQFF.

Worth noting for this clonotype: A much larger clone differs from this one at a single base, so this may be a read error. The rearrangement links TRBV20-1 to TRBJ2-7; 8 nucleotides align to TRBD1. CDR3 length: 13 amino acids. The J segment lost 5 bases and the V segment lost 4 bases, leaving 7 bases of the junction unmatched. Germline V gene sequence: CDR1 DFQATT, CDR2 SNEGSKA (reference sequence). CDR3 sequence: CSAKRPGGHEQYF. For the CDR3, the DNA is TGCAGTGCTAAGCGGCCAGGGGGCCACGAGCAGTACTTC.

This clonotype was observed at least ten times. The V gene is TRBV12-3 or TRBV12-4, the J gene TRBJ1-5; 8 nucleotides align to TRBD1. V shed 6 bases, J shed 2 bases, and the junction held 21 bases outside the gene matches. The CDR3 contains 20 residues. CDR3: CASSLYHRGMVLSGNQPQHF. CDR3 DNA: TGTGCCAGCAGCCTTTACCACAGGGGGATGGTTTTATCAGGCAATCAGCCCCAGCATTTT.

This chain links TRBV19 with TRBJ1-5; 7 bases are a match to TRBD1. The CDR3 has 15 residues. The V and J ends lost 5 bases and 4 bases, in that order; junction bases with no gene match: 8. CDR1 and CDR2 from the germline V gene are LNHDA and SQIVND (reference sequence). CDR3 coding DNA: TGTGCCAGTAGTGTCACAGGGGAGTGGAATCAGCCCCAGCATTTT. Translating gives CASSVTGEWNQPQHF.

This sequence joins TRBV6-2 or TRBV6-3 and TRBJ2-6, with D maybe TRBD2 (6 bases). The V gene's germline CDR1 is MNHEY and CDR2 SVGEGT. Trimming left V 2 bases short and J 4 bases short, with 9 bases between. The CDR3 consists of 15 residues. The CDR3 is CASSYGTLGANVLTF. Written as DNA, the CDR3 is TGTGCCAGCAGTTACGGGACTCTCGGGGCCAACGTCCTGACTTTC.

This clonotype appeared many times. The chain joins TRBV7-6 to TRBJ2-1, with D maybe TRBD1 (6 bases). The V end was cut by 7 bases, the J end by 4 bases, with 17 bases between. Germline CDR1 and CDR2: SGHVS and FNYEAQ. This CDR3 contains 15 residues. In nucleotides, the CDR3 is TGTGCCAGCACCCTAGGGGGAGCCAGTTACAATGAGCAGTTCTTC. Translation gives CASTLGGASYNEQFF.

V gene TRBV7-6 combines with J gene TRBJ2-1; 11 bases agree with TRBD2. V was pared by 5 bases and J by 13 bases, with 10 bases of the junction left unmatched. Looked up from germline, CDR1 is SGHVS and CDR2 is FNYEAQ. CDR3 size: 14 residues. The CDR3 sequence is CASSETSGTANQFF. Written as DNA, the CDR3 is TGTGCCAGCAGCGAGACTAGCGGGACTGCTAATCAGTTCTTC.

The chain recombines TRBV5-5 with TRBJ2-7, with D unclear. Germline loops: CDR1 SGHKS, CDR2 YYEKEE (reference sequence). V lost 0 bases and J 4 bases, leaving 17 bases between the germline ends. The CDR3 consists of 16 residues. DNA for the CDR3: TGTGCCAGCAGCTTGGAGCCGGCCCTCAGATTATACGAGCAGTACTTC. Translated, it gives CASSLEPALRLYEQYF.

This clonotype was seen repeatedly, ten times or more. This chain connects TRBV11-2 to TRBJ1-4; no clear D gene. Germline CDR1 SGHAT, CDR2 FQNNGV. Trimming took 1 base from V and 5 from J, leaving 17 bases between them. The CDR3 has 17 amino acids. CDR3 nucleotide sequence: TGTGCCAGCAGCTTAGCGAAATCCGGACTCATAAATGAAAAACTGTTTTTT. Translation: CASSLAKSGLINEKLFF.

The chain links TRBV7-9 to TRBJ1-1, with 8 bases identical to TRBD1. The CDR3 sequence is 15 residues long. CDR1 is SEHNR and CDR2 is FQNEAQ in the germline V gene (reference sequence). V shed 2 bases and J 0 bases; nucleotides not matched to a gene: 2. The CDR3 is CASSLMDRVNTEAFF. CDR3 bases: TGTGCCAGCAGCTTAATGGACAGGGTGAACACTGAAGCTTTCTTT.

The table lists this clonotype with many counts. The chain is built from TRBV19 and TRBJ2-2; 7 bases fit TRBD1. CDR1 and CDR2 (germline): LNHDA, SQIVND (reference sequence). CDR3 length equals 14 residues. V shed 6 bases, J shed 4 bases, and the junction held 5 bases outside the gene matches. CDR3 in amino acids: CASRQGTFTGELFF. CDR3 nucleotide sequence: TGTGCCAGTAGACAGGGGACCTTCACCGGGGAGCTGTTTTTT.

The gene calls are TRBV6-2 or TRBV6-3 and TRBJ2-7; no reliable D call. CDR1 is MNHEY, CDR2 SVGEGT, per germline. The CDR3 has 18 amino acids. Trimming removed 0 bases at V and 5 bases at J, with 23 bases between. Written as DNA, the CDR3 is TGTGCCAGCAGTTACTCATTTGCTCCCGAAGGGATCTCGGACGAGCAGTACTTC. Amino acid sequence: CASSYSFAPEGISDEQYF.

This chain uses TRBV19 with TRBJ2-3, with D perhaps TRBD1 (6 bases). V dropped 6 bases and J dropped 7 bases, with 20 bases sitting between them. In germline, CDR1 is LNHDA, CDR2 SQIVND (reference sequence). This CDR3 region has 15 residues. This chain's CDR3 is CASRSDRSGPHTQYF. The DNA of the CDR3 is TGTGCCAGTAGATCCGACAGGTCTGGGCCGCATACGCAGTATTTT.

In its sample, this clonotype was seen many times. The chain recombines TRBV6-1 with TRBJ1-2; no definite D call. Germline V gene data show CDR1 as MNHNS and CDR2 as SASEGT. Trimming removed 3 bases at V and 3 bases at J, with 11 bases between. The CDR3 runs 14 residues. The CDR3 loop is CASSDQIVDYGYTF. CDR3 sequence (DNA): TGTGCCAGCAGTGACCAAATTGTAGACTATGGCTACACCTTC.

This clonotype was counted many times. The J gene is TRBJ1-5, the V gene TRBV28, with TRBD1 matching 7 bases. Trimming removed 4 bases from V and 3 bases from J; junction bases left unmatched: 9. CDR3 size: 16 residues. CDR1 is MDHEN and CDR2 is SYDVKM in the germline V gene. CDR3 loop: CASSSPGTDTNQPQHF. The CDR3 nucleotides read TGTGCCAGCAGTTCCCCCGGGACAGATACCAATCAGCCCCAGCATTTT.

Here the CDR3 DNA reads TGTGCCAGCAGCCACCTCGGGACAGGGCCTTACAATGAGCAGTTCTTC. This gives the protein CASSHLGTGPYNEQFF. This sequence joins TRBV14 and TRBJ2-1; 9 bases match TRBD1. Germline V gene lookup returns CDR1 SGHDN and CDR2 FVKESK. V was pared by 3 bases and J by 4 bases, with 7 bases of the junction left unmatched. This CDR3 comprises 16 residues.

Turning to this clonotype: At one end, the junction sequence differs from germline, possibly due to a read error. The CDR3 sequence is CASSPTSGRAGTGKLFF. In nucleotides, the CDR3 is TGTGCCAGCAGTCCAACCAGCGGGAGGGCCGGGACCGGGAAGCTGTTTTTT. This chain connects TRBV6-1 to TRBJ2-2; 10 bases are shared with TRBD2. The CDR3 is made up of 17 amino acids. Germline-derived CDR1 and CDR2 are MNHNS and SASEGT.

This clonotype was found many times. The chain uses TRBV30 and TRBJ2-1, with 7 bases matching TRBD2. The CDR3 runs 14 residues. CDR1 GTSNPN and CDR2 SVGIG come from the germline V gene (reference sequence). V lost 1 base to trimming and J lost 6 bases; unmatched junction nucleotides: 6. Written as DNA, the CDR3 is TGTGCCTGGAGTGCTGAGCGGGAACGCAATGAGCAGTTCTTC. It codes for CAWSAERERNEQFF.

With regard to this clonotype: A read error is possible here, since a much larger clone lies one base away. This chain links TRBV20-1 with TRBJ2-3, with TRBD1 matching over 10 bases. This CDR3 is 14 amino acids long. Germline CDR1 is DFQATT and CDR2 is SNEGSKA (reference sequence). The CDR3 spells CSAGTGARTDTQCF. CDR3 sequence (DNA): TGCAGTGCTGGGACAGGGGCTAGAACAGATACGCAGTGTTTT.